The subject of this entry is one T cell receptor beta chain. The sample originates from a study of T cell changes during pregnancy in multiple sclerosis. CDR1 SNHLY and CDR2 FYNNEI come from the germline V gene. V was trimmed by 6 bases and J by 1 base, leaving 15 bases between them. The CDR3 loop spans 15 amino acids. Sequencing used immunoSEQ multiplex PCR; TCRdb keeps in-frame clones, though not all of them. The sample consists of under 70,000 clones, about nine tenths of them appearing once. The V and J genes are TRBV2 and TRBJ1-2; tentative D call: TRBD1 (6 bases). The specimen was peripheral blood, collected in the third trimester of pregnancy. This clonotype originated in a female donor in good health, enrolled as a control in a pregnancy study. CDR3 coding DNA: TGTGCCAGCAGCGACCCTGACAGGTTTAACTATGGCTACACCTTC. Its translation: CASSDPDRFNYGYTF.